These T cell receptor beta chains were read from a single sample in a study of blood T cell repertoires in COVID-19. Clones were sequenced by immunoSEQ multiplex PCR, and TCRdb holds only the in-frame ones, with some missing. Among about 160,000 clones listed, about 93% were seen once. The source material was peripheral blood. The receptors derive from a woman aged 45 to 65 with acute or convalescent COVID-19. The conserved cysteine and the conserved F or W are not part of the CDR3 here. Clone size is shown for a subset of rows, as once, few, many or a class of expanded clone.

J gene | V gene | clone size | CDR3 protein
TRBJ2-7 | TRBV2 | once | ASSERLTYEQY
TRBJ2-7 | TRBV11-2 | few | ASSLDGQSVNEQY
TRBJ2-7 | TRBV10-3 | NA | AISELAGGQYEQY
TRBJ1-1 | TRBV5-1 | once | ASSLGRGTEAF
TRBJ2-7 | TRBV4-1 | NA | ASSPTVSYEQY
TRBJ2-7 | TRBV12-3/TRBV12-4 | NA | ASSSRGEQY
TRBJ1-6 | TRBV7-9 | NA | ASSLGQPGSPLH
TRBJ1-3 | TRBV18 | NA | ASASQASGNTIY
TRBJ2-7 | TRBV29-1 | NA | SVVGSTYEQY
TRBJ1-1 | TRBV6-6 | NA | ASSFTGGGNTEAF
TRBJ2-1 | TRBV5-4 | NA | ASSLGAGATSNEQF
TRBJ2-7 | TRBV6-2/TRBV6-3 | NA | ASSYRLRQRDYEQY
TRBJ1-6 | TRBV7-9 | NA | ASSLEPGQYNSPLH
TRBJ1-1 | TRBV30 | NA | AWRGRGSMNTEAF
TRBJ1-2 | TRBV30 | NA | AWARDRQGYT
TRBJ1-3 | TRBV7-9 | NA | ASSLSTGSFGNTIY
TRBJ1-2 | TRBV28 | NA | ASRGPVLDYGYT
TRBJ2-1 | TRBV5-1 | NA | ASSSQTSVRDEQF
TRBJ1-2 | TRBV5-6 | NA | ASSPTGSTNYGYT
TRBJ2-7 | TRBV3-1/TRBV3-2 | NA | ASSQGGQGRNYEQY
TRBJ2-3 | TRBV10-3 | NA | AISEDRRSTDTQY
TRBJ2-5 | TRBV18 | NA | ASSPRRGTQETQY
TRBJ1-2 | TRBV12-3/TRBV12-4 | NA | ASRGTANYGYT
TRBJ2-2 | TRBV6-2/TRBV6-3 | NA | ASSYSRGGELTGELF
TRBJ2-7 | TRBV9 | NA | ASSLVSGREQY
TRBJ1-2 | TRBV19 | NA | ASSTVDRVGYT
TRBJ1-2 | TRBV7-9 | few | ASSLSQGEGYT
TRBJ2-7 | TRBV4-3 | NA | ASSQVTRRDEQY
TRBJ1-4 | TRBV6-5 | NA | ASSYGTGGRNEKLF
TRBJ2-1 | TRBV6-5 | NA | ASSNSGGSYNEQF
TRBJ1-5 | TRBV25-1 | NA | ASSDRGYQPQH
TRBJ2-3 | TRBV4-3 | NA | ASSQLAGGLGDTQY
TRBJ1-1 | TRBV3-1/TRBV3-2 | few | ASSPGHRPNTEAF
TRBJ1-1 | TRBV18 | NA | ASSPDSEAF
TRBJ2-5 | TRBV2 | NA | ASSETGAQETQY
TRBJ2-3 | TRBV5-8 | NA | ASSRGGPSTDTQY
TRBJ2-1 | TRBV27 | NA | ASRLAGVDEQF
TRBJ2-1 | TRBV11-2 | NA | ASSPWSNEQF
TRBJ2-3 | TRBV30 | NA | AWRPLWDRGFTDTQY
TRBJ1-5 | TRBV30 | few | AWGKAGARSNQPQH
TRBJ2-7 | TRBV6-5 | NA | ASSSTGGHEQY
TRBJ1-1 | TRBV27 | NA | ASSLQGAFTEAF
TRBJ2-5 | TRBV11-3 | NA | ASSWGTGGRETQY
TRBJ2-1 | TRBV27 | NA | ASSLGQPVFGSYNEQF
TRBJ2-1 | TRBV27 | NA | ASSLSLGRGDEQF